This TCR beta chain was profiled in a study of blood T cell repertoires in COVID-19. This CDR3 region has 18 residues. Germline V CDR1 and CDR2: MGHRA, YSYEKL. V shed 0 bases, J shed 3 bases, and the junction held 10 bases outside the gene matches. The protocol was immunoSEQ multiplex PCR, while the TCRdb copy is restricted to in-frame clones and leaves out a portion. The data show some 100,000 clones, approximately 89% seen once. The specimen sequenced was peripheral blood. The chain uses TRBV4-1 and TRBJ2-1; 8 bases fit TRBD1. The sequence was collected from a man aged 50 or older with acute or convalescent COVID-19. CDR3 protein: CASSQEKAGGRYYNEQFF. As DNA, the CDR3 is TGCGCCAGCAGCCAAGAAAAAGCAGGGGGCCGTTACTACAATGAGCAGTTCTTC.